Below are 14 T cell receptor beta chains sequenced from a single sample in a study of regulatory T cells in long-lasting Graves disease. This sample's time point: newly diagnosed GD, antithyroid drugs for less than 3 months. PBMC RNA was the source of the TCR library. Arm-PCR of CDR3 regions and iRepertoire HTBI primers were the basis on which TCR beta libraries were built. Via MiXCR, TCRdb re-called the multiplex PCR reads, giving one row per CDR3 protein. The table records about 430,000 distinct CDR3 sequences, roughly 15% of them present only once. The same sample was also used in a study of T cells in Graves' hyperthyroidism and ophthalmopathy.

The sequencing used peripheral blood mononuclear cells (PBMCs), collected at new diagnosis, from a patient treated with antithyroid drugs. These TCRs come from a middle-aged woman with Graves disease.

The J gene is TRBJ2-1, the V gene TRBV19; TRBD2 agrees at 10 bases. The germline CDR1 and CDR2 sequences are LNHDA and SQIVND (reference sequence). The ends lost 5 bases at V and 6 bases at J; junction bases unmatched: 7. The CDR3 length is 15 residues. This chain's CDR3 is CASSPASGSGNEQFF. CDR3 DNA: TGTGCCAGTAGTCCAGCTAGCGGGAGTGGCAATGAGCAGTTCTTC. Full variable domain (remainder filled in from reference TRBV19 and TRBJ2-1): DGGITQSPKYLFRKEGQNVTLSCEQNLNHDAMYWYRQDPGQGLRLIYYSQIVNDFQKGDIAEGYSVSREKKESFPLTVTSAQKNPTAFYLCASSPASGSGNEQFFGPGTRLTVL.

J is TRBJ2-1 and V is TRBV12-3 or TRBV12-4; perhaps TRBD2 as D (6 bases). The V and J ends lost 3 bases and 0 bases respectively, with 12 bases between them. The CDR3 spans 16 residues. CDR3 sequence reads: CASSFLGRSSYNEQFF. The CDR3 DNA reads TGTGCCAGCAGTTTTCTAGGGAGGAGCTCCTACAATGAGCAGTTCTTC.

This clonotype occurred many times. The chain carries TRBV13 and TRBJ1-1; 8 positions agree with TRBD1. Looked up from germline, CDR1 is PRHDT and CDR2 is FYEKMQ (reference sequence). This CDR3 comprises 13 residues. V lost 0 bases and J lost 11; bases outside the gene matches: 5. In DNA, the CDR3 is TGTGCCAGCAGCTTAGGTCAGACAGGGGAGGCTTTCTTT. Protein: CASSLGQTGEAFF.

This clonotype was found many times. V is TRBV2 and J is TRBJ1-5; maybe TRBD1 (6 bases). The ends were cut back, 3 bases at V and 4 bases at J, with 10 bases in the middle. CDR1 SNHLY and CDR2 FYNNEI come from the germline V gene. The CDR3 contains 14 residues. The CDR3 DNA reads TGTGCCAGCAGTGACCGGACAGAGAATCAGCCCCAGCATTTT. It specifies CASSDRTENQPQHF. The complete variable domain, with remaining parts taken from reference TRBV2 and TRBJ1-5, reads EPEVTQTPSHQVTQMGQEVILRCVPISNHLYFYWYRQILGQKVEFLVSFYNNEISEKSEIFDDQFSVERPDGSNFTLKIRSTKLEDSAMYFCASSDRTENQPQHFGDGTRLSIL.

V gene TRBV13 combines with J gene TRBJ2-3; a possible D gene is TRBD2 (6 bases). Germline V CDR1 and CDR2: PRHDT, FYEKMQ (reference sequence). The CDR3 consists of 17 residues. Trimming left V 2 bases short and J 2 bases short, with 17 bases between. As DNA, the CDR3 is TGTGCCAGCAGCTTAACTGGACGACTAGAAAACACAGATACGCAGTATTTT. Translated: CASSLTGRLENTDTQYF.

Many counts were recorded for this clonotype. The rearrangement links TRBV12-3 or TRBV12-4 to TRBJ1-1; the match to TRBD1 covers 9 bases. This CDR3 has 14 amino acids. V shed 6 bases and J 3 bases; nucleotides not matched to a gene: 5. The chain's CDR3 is CASSSRDRDTEAFF. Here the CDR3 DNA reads TGTGCCAGCAGCTCCCGGGACAGGGACACTGAAGCTTTCTTT.

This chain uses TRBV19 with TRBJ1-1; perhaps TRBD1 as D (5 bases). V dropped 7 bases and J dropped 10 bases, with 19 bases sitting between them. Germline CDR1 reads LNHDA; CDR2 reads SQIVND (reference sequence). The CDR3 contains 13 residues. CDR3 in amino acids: CASTSTVVRVAFF. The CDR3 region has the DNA TGTGCCAGTACCTCGACAGTGGTGAGGGTAGCTTTCTTT.

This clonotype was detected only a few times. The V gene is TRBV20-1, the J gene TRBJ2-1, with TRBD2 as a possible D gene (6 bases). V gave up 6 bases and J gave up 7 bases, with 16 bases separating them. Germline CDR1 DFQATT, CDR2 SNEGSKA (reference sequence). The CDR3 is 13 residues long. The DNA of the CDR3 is TGCAGTGCACTCGGACCTGGGAGGAATGAGCAGTTCTTC. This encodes CSALGPGRNEQFF.

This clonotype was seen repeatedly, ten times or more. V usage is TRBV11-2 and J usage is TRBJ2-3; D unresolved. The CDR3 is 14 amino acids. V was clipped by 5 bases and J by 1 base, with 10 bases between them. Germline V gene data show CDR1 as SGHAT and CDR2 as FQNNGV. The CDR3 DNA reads TGTGCCAGCAGCCCCCCCTTAGGCACAGATACGCAGTATTTT. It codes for CASSPPLGTDTQYF.

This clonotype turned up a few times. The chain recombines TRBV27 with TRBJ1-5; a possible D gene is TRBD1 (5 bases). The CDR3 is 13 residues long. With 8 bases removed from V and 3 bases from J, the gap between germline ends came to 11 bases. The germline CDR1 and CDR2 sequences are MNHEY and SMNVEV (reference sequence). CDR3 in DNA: TGTGCCAGCCAACAGGCGGTCAATCAGCCCCAGCATTTT. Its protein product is CASQQAVNQPQHF.

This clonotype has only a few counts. CDR3 region: CASSLPPGTSGIYNEQFF. CDR3 nucleotides: TGTGCCAGCAGTTTGCCGCCCGGGACTAGCGGGATTTACAATGAGCAGTTCTTC. The chain couples TRBV28 to TRBJ2-1; 13 bases match TRBD2. The CDR3 is 18 amino acids. CDR1 and CDR2 (germline): MDHEN, SYDVKM. V lost 3 bases, J lost 4 bases, and 9 bases stayed unmatched.

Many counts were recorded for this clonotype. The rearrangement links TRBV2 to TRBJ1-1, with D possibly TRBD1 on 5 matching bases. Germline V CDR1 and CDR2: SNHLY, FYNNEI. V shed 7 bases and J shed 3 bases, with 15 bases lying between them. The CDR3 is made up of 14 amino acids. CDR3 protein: CASNQAGLDTEAFF. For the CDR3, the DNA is TGTGCCAGCAATCAAGCAGGGTTGGACACTGAAGCTTTCTTT.

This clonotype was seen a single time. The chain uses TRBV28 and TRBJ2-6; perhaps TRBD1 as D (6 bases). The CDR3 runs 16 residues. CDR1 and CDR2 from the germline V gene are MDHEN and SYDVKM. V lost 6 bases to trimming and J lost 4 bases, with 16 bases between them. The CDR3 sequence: CASSPRGTLGANVLTF. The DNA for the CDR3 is TGTGCCAGCAGCCCAAGGGGGACCTTAGGGGCCAACGTCCTGACTTTC.

This chain's CDR3 is CATPGSGRNHNEQFF. Here the CDR3 DNA reads TGTGCCACCCCGGGTAGCGGGAGGAATCACAATGAGCAGTTCTTC. V gene TRBV28 combines with J gene TRBJ2-1, with TRBD2 identical over 10 bases. CDR3 length: 15 residues. J lost 5 bases, V lost 10 bases, and 11 bases had no gene match. Germline CDR1 reads MDHEN; CDR2 reads SYDVKM. The complete variable domain, with remaining parts taken from reference TRBV28 and TRBJ2-1, reads DVKVTQSSRYLVKRTGEKVFLECVQDMDHENMFWYRQDPGLGLRLIYFSYDVKMKEKGDIPEGYSVSREKKERFSLILESASTNQTSMYLCATPGSGRNHNEQFFGPGTRLTVL.